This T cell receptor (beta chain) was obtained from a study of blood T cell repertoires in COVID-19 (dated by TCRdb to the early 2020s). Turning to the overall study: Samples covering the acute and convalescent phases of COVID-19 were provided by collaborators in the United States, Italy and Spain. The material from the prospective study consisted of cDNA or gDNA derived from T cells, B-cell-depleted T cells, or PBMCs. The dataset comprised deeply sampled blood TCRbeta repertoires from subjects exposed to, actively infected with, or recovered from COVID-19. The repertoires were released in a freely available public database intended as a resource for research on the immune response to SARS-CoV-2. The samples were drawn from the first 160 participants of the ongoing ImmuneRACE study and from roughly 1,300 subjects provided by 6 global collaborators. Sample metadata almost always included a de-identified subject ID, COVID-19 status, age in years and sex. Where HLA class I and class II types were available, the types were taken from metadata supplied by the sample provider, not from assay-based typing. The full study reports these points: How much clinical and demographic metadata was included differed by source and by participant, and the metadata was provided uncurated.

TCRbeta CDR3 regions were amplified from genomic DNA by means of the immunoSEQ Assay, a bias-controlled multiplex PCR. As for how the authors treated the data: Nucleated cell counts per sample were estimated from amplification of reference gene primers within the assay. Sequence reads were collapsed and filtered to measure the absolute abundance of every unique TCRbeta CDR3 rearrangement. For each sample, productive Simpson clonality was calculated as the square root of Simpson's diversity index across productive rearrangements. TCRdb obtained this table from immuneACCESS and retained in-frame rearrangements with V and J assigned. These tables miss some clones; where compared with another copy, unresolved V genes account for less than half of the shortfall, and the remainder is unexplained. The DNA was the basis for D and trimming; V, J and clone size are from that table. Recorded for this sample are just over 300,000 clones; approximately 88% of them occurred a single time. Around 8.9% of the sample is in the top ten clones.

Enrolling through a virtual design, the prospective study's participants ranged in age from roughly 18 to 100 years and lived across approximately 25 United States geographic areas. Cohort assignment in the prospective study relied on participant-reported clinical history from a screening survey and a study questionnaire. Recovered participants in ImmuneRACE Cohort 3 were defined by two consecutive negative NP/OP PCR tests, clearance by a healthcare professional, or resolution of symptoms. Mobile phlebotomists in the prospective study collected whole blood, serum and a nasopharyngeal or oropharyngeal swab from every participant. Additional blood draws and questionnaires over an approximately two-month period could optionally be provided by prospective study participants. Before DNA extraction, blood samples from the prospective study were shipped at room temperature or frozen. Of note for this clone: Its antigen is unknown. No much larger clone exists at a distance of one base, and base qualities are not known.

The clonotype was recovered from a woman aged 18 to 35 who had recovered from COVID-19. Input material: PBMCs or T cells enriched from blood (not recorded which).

The CDR3 corresponds to CASRQTGGRSNQPQHF. The nucleotides read TGTGCCAGTAGACAGACAGGGGGCCGGAGCAATCAGCCCCAGCATTTT. The chain is assembled from TRBV19 and TRBJ1-5; TRBD1 matches 10 bases in the middle. Its CDR3 holds 16 amino acids, cysteine through phenylalanine. The only DNA kept is the CDR3, 48 bases in frame from the first base. The germline V gene (reference sequence) provides CDR1 LNHDA and CDR2 SQIVND. V has 6 bases trimmed and J has 1 base trimmed; junction bases matching no gene number 6.